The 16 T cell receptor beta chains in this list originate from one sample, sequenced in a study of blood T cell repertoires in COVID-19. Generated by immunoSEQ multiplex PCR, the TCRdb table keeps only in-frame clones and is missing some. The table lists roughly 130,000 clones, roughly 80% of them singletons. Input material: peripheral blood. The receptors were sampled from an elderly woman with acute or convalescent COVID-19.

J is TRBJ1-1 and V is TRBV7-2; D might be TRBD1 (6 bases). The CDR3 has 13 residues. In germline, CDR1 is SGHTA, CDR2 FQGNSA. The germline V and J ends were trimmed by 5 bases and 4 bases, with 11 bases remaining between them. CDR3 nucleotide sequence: TGTGCCAGCAGCCAGGGGCGTGCCACTGAAGCTTTCTTT. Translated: CASSQGRATEAFF.

DNA for the CDR3: TGCGCCAGCAGCAGGACTAGCGGGGCCACAGATACGCAGTATTTT. This gives the protein CASSRTSGATDTQYF. The V gene is TRBV10-1, the J gene TRBJ2-3; 12 bases are shared with TRBD2. CDR1 and CDR2 (germline): WNHNN, SYGVQD (reference sequence). The V segment lost 6 bases and the J segment 2 bases; nucleotides outside the gene matches: 3. The CDR3 has 15 residues.

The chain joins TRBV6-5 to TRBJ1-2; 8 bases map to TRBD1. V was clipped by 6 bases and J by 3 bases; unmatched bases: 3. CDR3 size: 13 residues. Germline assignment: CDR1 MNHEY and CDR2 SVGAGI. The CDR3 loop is CASRTGQDYGYTF. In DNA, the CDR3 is TGTGCCAGCAGGACGGGACAGGACTATGGCTACACCTTC.

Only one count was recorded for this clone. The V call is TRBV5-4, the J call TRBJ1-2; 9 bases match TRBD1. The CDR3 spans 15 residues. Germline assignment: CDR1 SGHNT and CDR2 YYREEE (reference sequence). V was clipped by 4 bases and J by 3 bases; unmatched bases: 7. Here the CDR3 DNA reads TGTGCCAGCAGCGGAAACAGGGGGCTTGACTATGGCTACACCTTC. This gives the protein CASSGNRGLDYGYTF.

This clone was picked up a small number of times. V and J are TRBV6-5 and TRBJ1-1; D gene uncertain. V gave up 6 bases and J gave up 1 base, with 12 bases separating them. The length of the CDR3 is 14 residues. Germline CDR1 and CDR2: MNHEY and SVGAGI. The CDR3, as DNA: TGTGCCAGCAGCGAGCTCTGGTCGAACACTGAAGCTTTCTTT. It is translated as CASSELWSNTEAFF.

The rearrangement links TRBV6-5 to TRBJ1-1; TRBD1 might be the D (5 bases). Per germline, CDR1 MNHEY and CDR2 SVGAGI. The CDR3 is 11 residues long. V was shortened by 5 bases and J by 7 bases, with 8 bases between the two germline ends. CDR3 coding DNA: TGTGCCAGCAGTCGACAGAATGAAGCTTTCTTT. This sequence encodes CASSRQNEAFF.

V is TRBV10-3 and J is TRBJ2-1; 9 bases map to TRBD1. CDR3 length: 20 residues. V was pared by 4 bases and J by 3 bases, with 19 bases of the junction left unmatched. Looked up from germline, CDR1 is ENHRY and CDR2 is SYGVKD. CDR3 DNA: TGTGCCATCAGTGGCGGACAGGGGATTCCATCCAGTTACCGCTACAATGAGCAGTTCTTC. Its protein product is CAISGGQGIPSSYRYNEQFF.

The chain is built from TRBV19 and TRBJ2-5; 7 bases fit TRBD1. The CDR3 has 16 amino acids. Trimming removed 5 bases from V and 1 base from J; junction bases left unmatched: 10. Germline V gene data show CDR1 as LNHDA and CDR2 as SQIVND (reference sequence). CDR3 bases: TGTGCCAGTAGTGGGAGACAGGGCATATTCCAAGAGACCCAGTACTTC. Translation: CASSGRQGIFQETQYF.

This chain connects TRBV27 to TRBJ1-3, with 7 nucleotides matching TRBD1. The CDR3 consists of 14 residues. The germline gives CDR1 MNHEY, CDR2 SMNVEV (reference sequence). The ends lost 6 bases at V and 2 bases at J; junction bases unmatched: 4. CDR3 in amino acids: CASRQTGTGNTIYF. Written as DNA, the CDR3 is TGTGCCAGCAGACAGACAGGGACTGGAAACACCATATATTTT.

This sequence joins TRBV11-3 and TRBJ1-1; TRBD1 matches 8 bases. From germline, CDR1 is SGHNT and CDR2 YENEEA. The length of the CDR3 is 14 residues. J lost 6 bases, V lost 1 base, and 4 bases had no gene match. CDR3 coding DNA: TGTGCCAGCAGCTTAGGCCAGGGGGCTCCTGAAGCTTTCTTT. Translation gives CASSLGQGAPEAFF.

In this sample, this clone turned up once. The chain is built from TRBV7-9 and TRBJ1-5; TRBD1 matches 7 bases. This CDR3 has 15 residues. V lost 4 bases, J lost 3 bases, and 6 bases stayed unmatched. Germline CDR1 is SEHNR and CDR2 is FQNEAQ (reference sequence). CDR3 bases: TGTGCCAGCAGCTCGCACAGGGGTTACAATCAGCCCCAGCATTTT. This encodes CASSSHRGYNQPQHF.

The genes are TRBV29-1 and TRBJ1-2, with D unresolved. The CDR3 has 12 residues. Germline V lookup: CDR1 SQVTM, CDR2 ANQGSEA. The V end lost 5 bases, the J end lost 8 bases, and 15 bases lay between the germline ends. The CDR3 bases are TGCAGCGTTTCGAACGGGAGAGGAGGCTACACCTTC. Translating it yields CSVSNGRGGYTF.

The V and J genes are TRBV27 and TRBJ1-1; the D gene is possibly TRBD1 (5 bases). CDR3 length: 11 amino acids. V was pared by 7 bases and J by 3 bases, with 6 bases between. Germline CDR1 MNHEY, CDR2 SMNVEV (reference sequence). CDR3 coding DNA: TGTGCCAGCAAAGGGGACACTGAAGCTTTCTTT. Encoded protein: CASKGDTEAFF.

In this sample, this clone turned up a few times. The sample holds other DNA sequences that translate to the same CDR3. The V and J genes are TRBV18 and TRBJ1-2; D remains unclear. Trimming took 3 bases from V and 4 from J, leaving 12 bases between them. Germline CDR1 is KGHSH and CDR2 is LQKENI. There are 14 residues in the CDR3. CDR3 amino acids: CASSPPTETYGYTF. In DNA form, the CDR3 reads TGTGCCAGCTCACCCCCGACGGAGACCTATGGCTACACCTTC. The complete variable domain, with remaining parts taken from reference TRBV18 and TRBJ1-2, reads NAGVMQNPRHLVRRRGQEARLRCSPMKGHSHVYWYRQLPEEGLKFMVYLQKENIIDESGMPKERFSAEFPKEGPSILRIQQVVRGDSAAYFCASSPPTETYGYTFGSGTRLTVV.

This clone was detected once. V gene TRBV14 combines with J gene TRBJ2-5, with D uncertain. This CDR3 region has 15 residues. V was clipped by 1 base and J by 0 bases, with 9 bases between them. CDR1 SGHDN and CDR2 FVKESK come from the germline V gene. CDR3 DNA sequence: TGTGCCAGCAGCCAAGTGTTCGTGTACCAAGAGACCCAGTACTTC. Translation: CASSQVFVYQETQYF. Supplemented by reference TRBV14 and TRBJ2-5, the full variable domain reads EAGVTQFPSHSVIEKGQTVTLRCDPISGHDNLYWYRRVMGKEIKFLLHFVKESKQDESGMPNNRFLAERTGGTYSTLKVQPAELEDSGVYFCASSQVFVYQETQYFGPGTRLLVL.

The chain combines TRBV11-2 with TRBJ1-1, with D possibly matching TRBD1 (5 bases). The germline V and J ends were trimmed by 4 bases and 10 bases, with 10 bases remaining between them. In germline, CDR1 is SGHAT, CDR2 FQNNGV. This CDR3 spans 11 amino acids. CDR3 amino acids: CASSSGGVAFF. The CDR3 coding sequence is TGTGCCAGCAGCTCCGGGGGGGTAGCTTTCTTT.